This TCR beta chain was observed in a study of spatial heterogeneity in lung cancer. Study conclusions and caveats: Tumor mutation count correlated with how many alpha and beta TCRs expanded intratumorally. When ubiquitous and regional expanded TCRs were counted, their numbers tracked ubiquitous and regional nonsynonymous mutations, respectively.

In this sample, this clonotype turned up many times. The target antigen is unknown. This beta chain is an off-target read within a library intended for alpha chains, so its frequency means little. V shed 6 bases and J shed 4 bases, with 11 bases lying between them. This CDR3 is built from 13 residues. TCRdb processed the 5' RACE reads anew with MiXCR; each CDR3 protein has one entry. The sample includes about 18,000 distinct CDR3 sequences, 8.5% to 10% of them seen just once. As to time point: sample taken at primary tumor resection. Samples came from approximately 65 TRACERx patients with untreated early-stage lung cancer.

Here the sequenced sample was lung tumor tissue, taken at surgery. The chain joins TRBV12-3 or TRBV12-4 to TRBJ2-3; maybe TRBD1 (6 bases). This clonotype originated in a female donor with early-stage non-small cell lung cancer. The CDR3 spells CASSGQSADTQYF. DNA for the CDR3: TGTGCCAGCAGCGGACAGAGCGCAGATACGCAGTATTTT.